Below are 3 T cell receptor beta chains sequenced from a single sample in a study of shared clonotypes between healthy human individuals. The repertoire was sequenced with immunoSEQ multiplex PCR; TCRdb's copy has only in-frame clones and lacks some. The sample lists roughly 2,000,000 clones; about 95% were seen once. Naive-designated CD8 cells lacked CD45RO, were positively enriched for CCR7, and omitted terminally differentiated effector memory CD45RA+ cells. The sequencing input was naive CD8+ T cells sorted from blood. All receptors derive from a man aged 18 to 29 in good health.

This rearrangement joins TRBV29-1 to TRBJ2-1; 9 bases align to TRBD2. J gave up 2 bases and V 1 base, and 9 bases lay outside the gene matches. Germline-derived CDR1 and CDR2 are SQVTM and ANQGSEA. The CDR3 totals 17 residues. The CDR3 spells CSVEALASGKTYNEQFF. The CDR3 coding sequence is TGCAGCGTTGAAGCGTTGGCTAGCGGGAAGACCTACAATGAGCAGTTCTTC.

V is TRBV29-1 and J is TRBJ1-2; D possibly corresponds to TRBD1 (6 bases). Germline V gene lookup returns CDR1 SQVTM and CDR2 ANQGSEA. The CDR3 has 10 amino acids. In DNA, the CDR3 is TGCAGGCACAGGGATCGGGGCTACACCTTC. Protein sequence: CRHRDRGYTF.

This chain connects TRBV6-6 to TRBJ1-2; TRBD1 matches at 7 bases. The CDR3 spans 16 residues. V shed 4 bases, J shed 6 bases, and the junction held 14 bases outside the gene matches. Per the germline V gene, CDR1 is MNHNY and CDR2 is SVGAGI (reference sequence). CDR3 sequence: CASSSTLFKGAHGYTF. The CDR3 bases are TGTGCCAGCAGTTCAACCCTTTTTAAGGGGGCGCATGGCTACACCTTC.